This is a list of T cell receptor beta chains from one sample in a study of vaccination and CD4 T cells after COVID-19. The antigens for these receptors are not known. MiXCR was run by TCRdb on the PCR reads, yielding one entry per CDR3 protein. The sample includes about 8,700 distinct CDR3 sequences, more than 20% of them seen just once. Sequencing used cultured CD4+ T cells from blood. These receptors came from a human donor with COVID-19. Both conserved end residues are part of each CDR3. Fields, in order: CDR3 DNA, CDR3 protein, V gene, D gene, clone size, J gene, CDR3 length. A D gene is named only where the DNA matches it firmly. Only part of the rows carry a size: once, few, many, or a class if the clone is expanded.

DNA: TGTGCCAGCAGTCCGACAGGTACTACAATCTCCTACGAGCAGTACTTC; CDR3: CASSPTGTTISYEQYF; V: TRBV27; D: .; size: .; J: TRBJ2-7; length: 16
DNA: TGTGCCAGCAGTCTGATGGACACTGAAGCTTTCTTT; CDR3: CASSLMDTEAFF; V: TRBV2; D: .; size: few; J: TRBJ1-1; length: 12
DNA: TGTGCCACCAGCGCACGACAGGGGGCAGATACGCAGTATTTT; CDR3: CATSARQGADTQYF; V: TRBV15; D: TRBD1; size: few; J: TRBJ2-3; length: 14
DNA: TGTGCCAGCAGGAGACTAGCGGGGGACTACAATGAGCAGTTCTTC; CDR3: CASRRLAGDYNEQFF; V: TRBV2; D: TRBD2; size: once; J: TRBJ2-1; length: 15
DNA: TGTGCCAGCAGTTACCCGAGGAGCTCTGGAAACACCATATATTTT; CDR3: CASSYPRSSGNTIYF; V: TRBV6-5; D: .; size: .; J: TRBJ1-3; length: 15
DNA: TGTGCCAGCAGTGACAGGGGCAGGGCTAACTATGGCTACACCTTC; CDR3: CASSDRGRANYGYTF; V: TRBV25-1; D: .; size: .; J: TRBJ1-2; length: 15
DNA: TGTGCCAGCAGTTTTTCCCGGGGCCCCACCTTC; CDR3: CASSFSRGPTF; V: TRBV12-3/TRBV12-4; D: .; size: .; J: TRBJ1-2; length: 11
DNA: TGTGCCAGCAGACCCTCGACAGGGCGCAGCAATCAGCCCCAGCATTTT; CDR3: CASRPSTGRSNQPQHF; V: TRBV6-2/TRBV6-3; D: TRBD1; size: medium-sized; J: TRBJ1-5; length: 16
DNA: TGCGCCAGCAGCCCATCTACTTACTCCTACAATGAGCAGTTCTTC; CDR3: CASSPSTYSYNEQFF; V: TRBV4-1; D: .; size: .; J: TRBJ2-1; length: 15
DNA: TGTGCCAGCAGCCCCCGGACAGCCGGGACTAGCGGCTACGAGCAGTACTTC; CDR3: CASSPRTAGTSGYEQYF; V: TRBV5-4; D: TRBD2; size: .; J: TRBJ2-7; length: 17
DNA: TGTGCCGGCGCACAGGACAGGGGGGACCAAGAGACCCAGTACTTC; CDR3: CAGAQDRGDQETQYF; V: TRBV2; D: TRBD1; size: few; J: TRBJ2-5; length: 15
DNA: TGTGCCAGTAGTTCCGGGACGGTTTATAATGAAAAACTGTTTTTT; CDR3: CASSSGTVYNEKLFF; V: TRBV19; D: .; size: once; J: TRBJ1-4; length: 15
DNA: TGCGCCAGCAGCTCGACAGGAACAAATTCACCCCTCCACTTT; CDR3: CASSSTGTNSPLHF; V: TRBV5-1; D: .; size: once; J: TRBJ1-6; length: 14
DNA: TGCAGTGCTAGAGTCCCCCCTGAAAAACTGTTTTTT; CDR3: CSARVPPEKLFF; V: TRBV20-1; D: .; size: .; J: TRBJ1-4; length: 12
DNA: TGTGCCAGCAGCTTAGCGGGGGGAGATCAGCCCCAGCATTTT; CDR3: CASSLAGGDQPQHF; V: TRBV7-2; D: .; size: medium-sized; J: TRBJ1-5; length: 14
DNA: TGTGCCAGCAGCTTTGAGGGAGGGCCGGGGGACACTGAAGCTTTCTTT; CDR3: CASSFEGGPGDTEAFF; V: TRBV12-1; D: .; size: medium-sized; J: TRBJ1-1; length: 16
DNA: TGTGCCGCGGGAAGGGGAGTGGAGGAAAAACTGTTTTTT; CDR3: CAAGRGVEEKLFF; V: TRBV15; D: .; size: .; J: TRBJ1-4; length: 13
DNA: TGTGCCAGCAGTGCGGGGTCAGGGGCCAACGTCCTGACTTTC; CDR3: CASSAGSGANVLTF; V: TRBV2; D: .; size: few; J: TRBJ2-6; length: 14
DNA: TGTGCCAGCAGCTTGGTGGGGGAATCTTCCTACGAGCAGTACTTC; CDR3: CASSLVGESSYEQYF; V: TRBV5-5; D: .; size: .; J: TRBJ2-7; length: 15
DNA: TGTGCCACCAGCAGTTCGACAGGACCGAACACCGGGGAGCTGTTTTTT; CDR3: CATSSSTGPNTGELFF; V: TRBV15; D: .; size: large; J: TRBJ2-2; length: 16
DNA: TGTGCCAGCAGCTTAGCTCTAGCGGGGGGGCGGGGAGATACGCAGTATTTT; CDR3: CASSLALAGGRGDTQYF; V: TRBV7-2; D: TRBD2; size: few; J: TRBJ2-3; length: 17
DNA: TGTGCCAGCAGCTTAGCGGGGGGGAATTCACCCCTCCACTTT; CDR3: CASSLAGGNSPLHF; V: TRBV7-8; D: .; size: few; J: TRBJ1-6; length: 14
DNA: TGCGCCAGCAGCTTGGTGAGGGGGCGCGACTATGGCTACACCTTC; CDR3: CASSLVRGRDYGYTF; V: TRBV5-1; D: TRBD1; size: .; J: TRBJ1-2; length: 15
DNA: TGTGCCAGTAGTCCCCAGGGGGCTTGGGAGACCCAGTACTTC; CDR3: CASSPQGAWETQYF; V: TRBV19; D: TRBD1; size: few; J: TRBJ2-5; length: 14
DNA: TGTGCCAGCACCCAGGGAGTGGAGACCCAGTACTTC; CDR3: CASTQGVETQYF; V: TRBV12-3/TRBV12-4; D: .; size: .; J: TRBJ2-5; length: 12
DNA: TGTGCCAGCAGCCAAGACGGGGCTGGGGGGCGGGGAGAGACCCAGTACTTC; CDR3: CASSQDGAGGRGETQYF; V: TRBV4-2; D: .; size: .; J: TRBJ2-5; length: 17
DNA: TGTGCCAGCACGAGCGATTATGGCTACACCTTC; CDR3: CASTSDYGYTF; V: TRBV9; D: .; size: medium-sized; J: TRBJ1-2; length: 11
DNA: TGTGCCGGATGGGGTGCAGCGAACACTGAAGCTTTCTTT; CDR3: CAGWGAANTEAFF; V: TRBV6-1; D: .; size: few; J: TRBJ1-1; length: 13
DNA: TGTGCCAGCAGCTTAGCGTTGGGGGCTAATAATTCACCCCTCCACTTT; CDR3: CASSLALGANNSPLHF; V: TRBV7-9; D: .; size: medium-sized; J: TRBJ1-6; length: 16
DNA: TGTGCCAGCGACTCCGGCTGGTCTAGCTCCTACGAGCAGTACTTC; CDR3: CASDSGWSSSYEQYF; V: TRBV25-1; D: .; size: .; J: TRBJ2-7; length: 15
DNA: TGTGCCAGCAGCTGGGGACAGGTAACCTACGAGCAGTACTTC; CDR3: CASSWGQVTYEQYF; V: TRBV11-1; D: TRBD1; size: .; J: TRBJ2-7; length: 14
DNA: TGTGCCAGCAGTGTGGACCATCTCTCTGGAAACACCATATATTTT; CDR3: CASSVDHLSGNTIYF; V: TRBV6-1; D: .; size: .; J: TRBJ1-3; length: 15
DNA: TGCAGTGCTAGAGTTTCTAGCGGCGGGCAGGGCGGCTACAATGAGCAGTTCTTC; CDR3: CSARVSSGGQGGYNEQFF; V: TRBV20-1; D: TRBD2; size: .; J: TRBJ2-1; length: 18
DNA: TGTGCCAGCAGCCCGGGACAGGGAACCGACGAGCAGTACTTC; CDR3: CASSPGQGTDEQYF; V: TRBV12-3/TRBV12-4; D: TRBD1; size: .; J: TRBJ2-7; length: 14
DNA: TGCAGTGCTAGAGCCCCTGACAGGAGCAATCAGCCCCAGCATTTT; CDR3: CSARAPDRSNQPQHF; V: TRBV20-1; D: .; size: medium-sized; J: TRBJ1-5; length: 15
DNA: TGTGCCAGCAGTTACTCGGGCTTCCAAGAGACCCAGTACTTC; CDR3: CASSYSGFQETQYF; V: TRBV6-5; D: .; size: .; J: TRBJ2-5; length: 14
DNA: TGTGCCAGCAGCGGGCAGTGGGAGACCCAGTACTTC; CDR3: CASSGQWETQYF; V: TRBV14; D: .; size: few; J: TRBJ2-5; length: 12
DNA: TGTGCCAGCAGTTTAGCGGGGCGGAAGACCCAGTACTTC; CDR3: CASSLAGRKTQYF; V: TRBV28; D: .; size: few; J: TRBJ2-5; length: 13
DNA: TGTGCCAGCAGTGAAAACAGGGTGTGGGGCACTGAAGCTTTCTTT; CDR3: CASSENRVWGTEAFF; V: TRBV2; D: .; size: medium-sized; J: TRBJ1-1; length: 15
DNA: TGTGCCAGCAGTTACTCACGTAGCGGGGTGGGAAACAATGAGCAGTTCTTC; CDR3: CASSYSRSGVGNNEQFF; V: TRBV6-5; D: TRBD2; size: .; J: TRBJ2-1; length: 17
DNA: TGTGCCAGCGGAAATAGCGGGGGATTCTACGAGCAGTACTTC; CDR3: CASGNSGGFYEQYF; V: TRBV7-2; D: TRBD2; size: medium-sized; J: TRBJ2-7; length: 14
DNA: TGTGCCAGCAGCTCGGTAGGCGGTCTAGCGGGGGTACTGCAGTATTTT; CDR3: CASSSVGGLAGVLQYF; V: TRBV7-8; D: TRBD2; size: few; J: TRBJ2-3; length: 16
DNA: TGTGCCAGCAACTCGGAGTCGAGGAACTATGGCTACACCTTC; CDR3: CASNSESRNYGYTF; V: TRBV2; D: .; size: .; J: TRBJ1-2; length: 14
DNA: TGTGCCAGCAGCCACCGACAGGGGGCTTACGAGCAGTACTTC; CDR3: CASSHRQGAYEQYF; V: TRBV6-1; D: TRBD1; size: .; J: TRBJ2-7; length: 14